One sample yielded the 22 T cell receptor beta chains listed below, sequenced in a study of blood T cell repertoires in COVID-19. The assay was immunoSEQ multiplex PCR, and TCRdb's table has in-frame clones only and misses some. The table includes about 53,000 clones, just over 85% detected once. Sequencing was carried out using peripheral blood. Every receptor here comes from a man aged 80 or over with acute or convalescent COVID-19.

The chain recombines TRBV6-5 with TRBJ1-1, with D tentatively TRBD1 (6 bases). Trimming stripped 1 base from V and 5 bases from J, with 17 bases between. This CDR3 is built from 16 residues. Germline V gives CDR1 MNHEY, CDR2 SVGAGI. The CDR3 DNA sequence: TGTGCCAGCAGTTACTTGGCAGGGGTACGGGGAACTGAAGCTTTCTTT. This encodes CASSYLAGVRGTEAFF.

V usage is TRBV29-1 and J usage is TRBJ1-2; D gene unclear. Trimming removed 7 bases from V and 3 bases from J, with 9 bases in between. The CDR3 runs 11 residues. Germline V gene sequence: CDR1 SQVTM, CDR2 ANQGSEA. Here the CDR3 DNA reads TGCAGCGCCGCGGCGGACTATGGCTACACCTTC. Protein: CSAAADYGYTF.

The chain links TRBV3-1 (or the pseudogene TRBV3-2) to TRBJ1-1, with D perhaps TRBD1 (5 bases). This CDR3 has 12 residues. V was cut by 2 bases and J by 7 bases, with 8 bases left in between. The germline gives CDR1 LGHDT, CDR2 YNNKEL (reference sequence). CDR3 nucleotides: TGTGCCAGCAGCCAAAAGGGGCTTGAAGCTTTCTTT. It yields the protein CASSQKGLEAFF.

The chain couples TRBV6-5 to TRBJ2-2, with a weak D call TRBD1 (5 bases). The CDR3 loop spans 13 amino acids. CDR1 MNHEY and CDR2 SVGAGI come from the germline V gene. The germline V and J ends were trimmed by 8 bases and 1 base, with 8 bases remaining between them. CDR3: CASFRGNTGELFF. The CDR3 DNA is TGTGCCAGCTTTAGGGGGAACACCGGGGAGCTGTTTTTT.

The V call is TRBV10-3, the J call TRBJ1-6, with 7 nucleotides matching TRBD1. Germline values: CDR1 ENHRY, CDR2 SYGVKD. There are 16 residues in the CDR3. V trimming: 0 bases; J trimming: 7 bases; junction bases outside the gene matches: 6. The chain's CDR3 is CAISESGKGQNSPLHF. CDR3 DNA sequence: TGTGCCATCAGTGAGTCGGGCAAGGGACAGAATTCACCCCTCCACTTT.

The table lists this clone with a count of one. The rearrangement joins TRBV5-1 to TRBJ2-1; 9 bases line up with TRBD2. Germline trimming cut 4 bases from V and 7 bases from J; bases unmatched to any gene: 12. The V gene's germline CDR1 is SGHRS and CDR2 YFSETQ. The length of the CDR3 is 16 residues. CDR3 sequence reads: CASSTRTSAVGNEQFF. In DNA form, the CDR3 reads TGCGCCAGCAGCACTAGGACTAGCGCGGTGGGGAATGAGCAGTTCTTC.

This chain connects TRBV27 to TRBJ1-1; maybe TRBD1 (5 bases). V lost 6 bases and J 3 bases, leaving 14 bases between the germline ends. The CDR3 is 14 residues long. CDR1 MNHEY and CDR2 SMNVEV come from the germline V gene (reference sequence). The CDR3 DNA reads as TGTGCCAGCAGCAGTCCAAAGGGGTACACTGAAGCTTTCTTT. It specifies CASSSPKGYTEAFF.

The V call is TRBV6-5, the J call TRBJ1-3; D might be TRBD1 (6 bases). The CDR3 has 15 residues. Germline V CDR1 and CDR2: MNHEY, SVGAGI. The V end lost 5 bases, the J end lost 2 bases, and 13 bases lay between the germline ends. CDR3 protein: CASSPTGTPGNTIYF. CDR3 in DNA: TGTGCCAGCAGTCCTACAGGGACCCCTGGAAACACCATATATTTT.

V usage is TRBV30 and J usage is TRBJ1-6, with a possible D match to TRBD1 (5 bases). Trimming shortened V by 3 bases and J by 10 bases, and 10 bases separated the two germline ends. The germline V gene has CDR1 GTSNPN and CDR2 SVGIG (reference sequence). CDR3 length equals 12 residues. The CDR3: CAWREGKSPLHF. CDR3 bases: TGTGCCTGGAGGGAGGGGAAATCACCCCTCCACTTT.

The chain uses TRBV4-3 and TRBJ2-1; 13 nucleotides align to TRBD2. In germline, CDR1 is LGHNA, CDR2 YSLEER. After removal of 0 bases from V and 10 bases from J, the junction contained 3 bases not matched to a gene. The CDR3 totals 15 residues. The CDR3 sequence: CASSQEALAGGEQFF. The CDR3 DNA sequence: TGCGCCAGCAGCCAAGAAGCACTAGCGGGGGGGGAGCAGTTCTTC.

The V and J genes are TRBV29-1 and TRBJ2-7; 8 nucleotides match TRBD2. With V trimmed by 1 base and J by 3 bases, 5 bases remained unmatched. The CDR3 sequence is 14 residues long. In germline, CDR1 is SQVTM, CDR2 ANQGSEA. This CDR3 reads CSVEASSGGYEQYF. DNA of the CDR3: TGCAGCGTTGAAGCGTCCAGCGGGGGCTACGAGCAGTACTTC.

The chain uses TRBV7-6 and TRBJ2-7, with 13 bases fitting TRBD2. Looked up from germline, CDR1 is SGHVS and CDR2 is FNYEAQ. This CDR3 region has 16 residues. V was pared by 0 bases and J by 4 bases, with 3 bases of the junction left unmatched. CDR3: CASSLAGLAGEYEQYF. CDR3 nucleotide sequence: TGTGCCAGCAGCTTAGCAGGACTAGCGGGGGAATACGAGCAGTACTTC.

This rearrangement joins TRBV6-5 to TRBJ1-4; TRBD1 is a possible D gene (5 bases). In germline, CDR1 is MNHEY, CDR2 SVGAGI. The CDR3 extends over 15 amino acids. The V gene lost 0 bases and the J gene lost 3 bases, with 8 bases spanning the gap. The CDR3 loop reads CASSYSSGANEKLFF. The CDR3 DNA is TGTGCCAGCAGTTACTCGTCGGGGGCTAATGAAAAACTGTTTTTT.

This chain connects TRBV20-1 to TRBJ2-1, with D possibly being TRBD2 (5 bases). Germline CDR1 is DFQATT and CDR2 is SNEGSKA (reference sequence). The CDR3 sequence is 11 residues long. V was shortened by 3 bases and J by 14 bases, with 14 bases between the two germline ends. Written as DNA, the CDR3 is TGCAGTGCTAGTGAGGGCCGCCTGGAGTTCTTC. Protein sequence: CSASEGRLEFF.

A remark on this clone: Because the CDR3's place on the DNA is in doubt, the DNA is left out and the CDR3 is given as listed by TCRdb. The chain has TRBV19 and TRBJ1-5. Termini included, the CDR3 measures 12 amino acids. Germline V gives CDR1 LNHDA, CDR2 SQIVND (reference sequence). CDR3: CASTSGNQPQHF.

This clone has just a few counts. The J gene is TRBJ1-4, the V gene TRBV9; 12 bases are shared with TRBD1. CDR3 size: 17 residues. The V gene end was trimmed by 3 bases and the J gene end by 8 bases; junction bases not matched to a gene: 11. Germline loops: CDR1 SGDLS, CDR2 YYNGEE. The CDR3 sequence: CASSGGQGALAVEKLFF. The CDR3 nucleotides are TGTGCCAGCAGCGGGGGACAGGGGGCGCTTGCGGTCGAAAAACTGTTTTTT.

The CDR3 reads CASTKGRQGQDSPLHF. CDR3 nucleotides: TGTGCCAGCACCAAAGGCCGACAGGGACAGGATTCACCCCTCCACTTT. This chain connects TRBV25-1 to TRBJ1-6, with 8 bases matching TRBD1. The J segment lost 8 bases and the V segment lost 7 bases, leaving 13 bases of the junction unmatched. Germline CDR1 reads MGHDK; CDR2 reads SYGVNS. This CDR3 is 16 amino acids long.

The CDR3 protein is CASSSRDRGSEGYTF. The CDR3 DNA is TGTGCCAGCAGCTCCCGGGACAGGGGGTCAGAGGGCTACACCTTC. This chain joins TRBV21-1 and TRBJ1-2; the table names TRBD1, a call not compared with the DNA. TRBV21-1 represents a pseudogene. This CDR3 comprises 15 residues.

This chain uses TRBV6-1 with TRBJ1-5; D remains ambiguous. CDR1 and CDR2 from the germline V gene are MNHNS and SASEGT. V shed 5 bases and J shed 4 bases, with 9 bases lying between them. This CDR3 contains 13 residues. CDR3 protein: CASSLRENQPQHF. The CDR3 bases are TGTGCCAGCAGTTTACGGGAGAATCAGCCCCAGCATTTT.

This chain's CDR3 is CASSSGLVTGELFF. CDR3 nucleotides: TGTGCCAGCAGCTCGGGACTTGTCACCGGGGAGCTGTTTTTT. V is TRBV5-6 and J is TRBJ2-2; possible D gene TRBD2, 6 bases. V dropped 3 bases and J dropped 4 bases, with 10 bases sitting between them. This CDR3 is 14 amino acids long. Looked up from germline, CDR1 is SGHDT and CDR2 is YYEEEE. Together with reference TRBV5-6 and TRBJ2-2, the CDR3 gives the full variable domain: DAGVTQSPTHLIKTRGQQVTLRCSPKSGHDTVSWYQQALGQGPQFIFQYYEEEERQRGNFPDRFSGHQFPNYSSELNVNALLLGDSALYLCASSSGLVTGELFFGEGSRLTVL.

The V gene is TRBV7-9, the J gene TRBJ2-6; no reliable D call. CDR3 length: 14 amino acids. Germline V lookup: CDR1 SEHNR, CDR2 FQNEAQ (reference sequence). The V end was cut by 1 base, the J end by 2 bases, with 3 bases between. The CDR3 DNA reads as TGTGCCAGCAGCTTAGTCGCTGGGGCCAACGTCCTGACTTTC. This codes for CASSLVAGANVLTF.

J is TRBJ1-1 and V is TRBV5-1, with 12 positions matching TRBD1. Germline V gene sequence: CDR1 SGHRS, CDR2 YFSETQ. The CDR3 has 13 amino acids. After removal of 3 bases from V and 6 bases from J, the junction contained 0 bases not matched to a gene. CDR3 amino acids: CASSWDRGPEAFF. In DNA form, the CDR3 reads TGCGCCAGCAGCTGGGACAGGGGGCCTGAAGCTTTCTTT.